The clone carrying this TCR beta chain was counted once. Its matching antigen is unknown. This entry comes from a study of cytomegalovirus exposure and HLA in healthy donors. Study observations and caveats: Across donors, most TCRs were seen rarely, yet some public ones were widespread. Later analysis identified a missense DCLRE1C variant that was linked to TCR beta V- and J-gene trimming. Most TCR beta V segments were productive about 90% or about 30% of the time in an earlier analysis.

This CDR3 contains 14 residues. Trimming shortened V by 6 bases and J by 9 bases, and 20 bases separated the two germline ends. The germline V gene encodes CDR1 ENHRY and CDR2 SYGVKD. The PCR made use of 60 Vbeta and 13 Jbeta primers. Method: immunoSEQ multiplex PCR; TCRdb's copy keeps in-frame clones and lacks some. The sample includes about 94,000 clones, 65% to 75% of them seen just once. The rearrangement joins TRBV10-3 to TRBJ2-5; D ambiguous. This TCR derives from a man younger than 40 in good health and CMV-seropositive. Sample: PBMCs. Written as DNA, the CDR3 is TGTGCCATCAGGGCTGAGAGGAGCACCTTGGCCCAGTACTTC. Translated, it gives CAIRAERSTLAQYF.